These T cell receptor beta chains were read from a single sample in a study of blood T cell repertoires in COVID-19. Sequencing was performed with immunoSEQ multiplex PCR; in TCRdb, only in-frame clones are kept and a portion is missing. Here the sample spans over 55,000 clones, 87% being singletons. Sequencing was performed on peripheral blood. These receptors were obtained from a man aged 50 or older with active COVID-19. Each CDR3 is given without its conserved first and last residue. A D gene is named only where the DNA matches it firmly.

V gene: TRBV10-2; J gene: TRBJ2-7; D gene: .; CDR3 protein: ASKGRAETYEQY
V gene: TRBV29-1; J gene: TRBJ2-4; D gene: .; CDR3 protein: SVSRDTKNIQY
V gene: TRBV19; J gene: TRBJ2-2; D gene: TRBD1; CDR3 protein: ASSISQGANTGELF
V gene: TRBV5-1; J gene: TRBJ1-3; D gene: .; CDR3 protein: ASSSGQSGNTIY
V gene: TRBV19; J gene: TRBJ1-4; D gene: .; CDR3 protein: ASTHSGATNEKLF
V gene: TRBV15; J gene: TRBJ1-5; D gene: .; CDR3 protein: ATSIPDFGPQH
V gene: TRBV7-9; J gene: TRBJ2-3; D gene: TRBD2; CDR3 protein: ASSLETSGSLTDTQY
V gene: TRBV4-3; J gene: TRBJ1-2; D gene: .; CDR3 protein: ASRQGARGTNYGYT
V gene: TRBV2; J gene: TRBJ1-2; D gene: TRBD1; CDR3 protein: ASSETFWTGRNYGYT
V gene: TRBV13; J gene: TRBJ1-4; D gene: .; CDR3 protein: ASSPRGIQKLF
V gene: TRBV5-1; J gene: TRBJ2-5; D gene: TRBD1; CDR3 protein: ASSRDREGETQY
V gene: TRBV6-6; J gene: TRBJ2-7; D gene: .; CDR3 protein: ASSRLYGYEQY
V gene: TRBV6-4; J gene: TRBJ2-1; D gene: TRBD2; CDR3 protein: ASSTISGRAYNEQF
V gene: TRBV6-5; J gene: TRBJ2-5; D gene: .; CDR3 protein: ASRDSLQETQY
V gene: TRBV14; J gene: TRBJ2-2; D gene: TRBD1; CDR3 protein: ASSRGQGWTGELF
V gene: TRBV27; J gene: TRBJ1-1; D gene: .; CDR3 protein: ASSFIGGGTEAF
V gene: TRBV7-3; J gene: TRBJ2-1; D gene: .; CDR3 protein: ASSSPGDNEQF
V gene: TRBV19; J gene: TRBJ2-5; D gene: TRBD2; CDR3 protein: ASSIVTGGIEETQY
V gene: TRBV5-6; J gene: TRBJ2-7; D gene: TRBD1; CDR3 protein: ASSSLDRLSYEQY
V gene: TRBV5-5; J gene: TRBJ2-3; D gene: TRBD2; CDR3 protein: ASSRLAERYTDTQY
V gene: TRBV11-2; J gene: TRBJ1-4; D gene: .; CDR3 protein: ASSLRATNEKLF
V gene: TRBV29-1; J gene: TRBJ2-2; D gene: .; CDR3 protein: SARIGTPIGGELF
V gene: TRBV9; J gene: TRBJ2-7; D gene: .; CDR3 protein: ASSVAGGSREQY
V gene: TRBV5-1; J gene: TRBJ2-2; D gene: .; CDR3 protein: ASSFSVNGELF
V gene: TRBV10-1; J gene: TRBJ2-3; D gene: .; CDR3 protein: ASSESYGDTDTQY
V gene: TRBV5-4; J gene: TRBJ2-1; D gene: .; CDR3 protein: ASSALPRGEQF
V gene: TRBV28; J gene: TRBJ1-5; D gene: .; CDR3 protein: ASSLGGLSNQPQH
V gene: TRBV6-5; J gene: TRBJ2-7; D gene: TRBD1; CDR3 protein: ASSLGQGGPYEQY
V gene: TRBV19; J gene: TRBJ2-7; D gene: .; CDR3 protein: ASSIGLGGGTEQY
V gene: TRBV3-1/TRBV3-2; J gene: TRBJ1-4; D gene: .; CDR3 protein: ASSHATNEKLF
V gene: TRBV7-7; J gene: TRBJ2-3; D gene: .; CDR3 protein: ASSLAGVDTQY